A selection of T cell receptor beta chains follows, all from one sample in a study of cytomegalovirus exposure and HLA in healthy donors. Profiled with immunoSEQ multiplex PCR; TCRdb holds only in-frame clones, not every one. The table has about 200,000 clones, roughly 84% seen once. Sequences were obtained from PBMCs. The receptor set was obtained from a woman younger than 45 in good health and CMV-seropositive. The CDR3 runs from the conserved cysteine through the conserved F or W. A D gene is named only where the DNA matches it firmly. Some rows mark clone size as missing; the rest say once, few, many or name a class of expanded clone.

J gene	clone size	V gene	D gene	CDR3 DNA	CDR3 protein
TRBJ1-3	-	TRBV6-5	-	TGTGCCAGCAGTACCTACAGGTCTGGAAACACCATATATTTT	CASSTYRSGNTIYF
TRBJ1-1	-	TRBV18	-	TGTGCCAGCTCACCGGGCCTCGAAGCTTTCTTT	CASSPGLEAFF
TRBJ2-1	-	TRBV27	-	TGTGCCAGCAGTCTACCGGGACGCGGGGTTCAGGAGCAGTTCTTC	CASSLPGRGVQEQFF
TRBJ1-2	-	TRBV6-5	-	TGTGCCAGCAGTTATTCAGGGAACGGCTATGGCTACACCTTC	CASSYSGNGYGYTF
TRBJ2-7	-	TRBV27	-	TGTGCCAGCAGGGGACACCCCTACGAGCAGTACTTC	CASRGHPYEQYF
TRBJ2-7	-	TRBV30	-	TGTGCCTTCCACGTTGGCGGCTCCTACGAGCAGTACTTC	CAFHVGGSYEQYF
TRBJ1-1	-	TRBV7-6	TRBD1	TGTGCCAGCAGCCACATCTCGGGACAGGGGGCTTCTGAAGCTTTCTTT	CASSHISGQGASEAFF
TRBJ1-2	-	TRBV5-4	-	TGTGCCAGCAGCTCCAAACAGGGCCGGAGTGGCTACACCTTC	CASSSKQGRSGYTF
TRBJ1-1	-	TRBV5-4	-	TGTGCCAGCAGCTTGTTGGGGAGTAACACTGAAGCTTTCTTT	CASSLLGSNTEAFF
TRBJ1-1	-	TRBV10-3	-	TGTGCCATCAGTGACCCCGGACAGTTGAACACTGAAGCTTTCTTT	CAISDPGQLNTEAFF
TRBJ1-2	-	TRBV5-1	-	TGCGCCAGCAGCACGGACAGAGCTAACTATGGCTACACCTTC	CASSTDRANYGYTF
TRBJ2-1	-	TRBV20-1	-	TGCAGTGCTAGGGCCGGGAATGAGCAGTTCTTC	CSARAGNEQFF
TRBJ1-2	-	TRBV25-1	-	TGTGCCAGCAGTGAAGGCAGCTATGGCTACACCTTC	CASSEGSYGYTF
TRBJ2-5	-	TRBV15	-	TGTGCCACCAGCAGTCTTGCCCCTAGTGGCGGGACCCAGTACTTC	CATSSLAPSGGTQYF
TRBJ1-1	-	TRBV19	-	TGTGCCAGTAGTATAATGTTTCGGGGAGGCACTGAAGCTTTCTTT	CASSIMFRGGTEAFF
TRBJ1-2	-	TRBV7-6	-	TGTGCCAGCAGCTTGTCCTCGACAGGATTTTATGGCTACACCTTC	CASSLSSTGFYGYTF
TRBJ1-1	-	TRBV5-6	-	TGTGCCAGCAGCTTGCGGACAAAGAACACTGAAGCTTTCTTT	CASSLRTKNTEAFF
TRBJ1-2	-	TRBV29-1	-	TGCAGCGATGCGACTCTAGGCTATGGCTACACCTTC	CSDATLGYGYTF
TRBJ2-3	-	TRBV5-1	TRBD2	TGCGCCAGCAGCTTGGATCGGGTGGGAGGGCCCGTAGATACGCAGTATTTT	CASSLDRVGGPVDTQYF
TRBJ2-3	-	TRBV7-9	TRBD2	TGTGCCAGCAGCTTAAGGCCCCGAAGCGGGACCCTGGGGGATACGCAGTATTTT	CASSLRPRSGTLGDTQYF
TRBJ2-2	-	TRBV12-5	-	TGTGCTAGTGGTTTGGTATTTGAGGAGGAGCTGTTTTTT	CASGLVFEEELFF
TRBJ2-5	-	TRBV2	-	TGTGCCGGACAACCGGGACTTCGGCAAGAGACCCAGTACTTC	CAGQPGLRQETQYF
TRBJ2-2	-	TRBV5-1	-	TGCGCCAGCAGATCTGACAGACCGAACACCGGGGAGCTGTTTTTT	CASRSDRPNTGELFF
TRBJ1-1	few	TRBV30	TRBD1	TGTGCCTGGGGGGACAGATTGAACACTGAAGCTTTCTTT	CAWGDRLNTEAFF
TRBJ2-7	few	TRBV2	TRBD2	TGTGCCAGCAGCGCCACTAGCGTCCCCTCTCACGAGCAGTACTTC	CASSATSVPSHEQYF
TRBJ2-3	-	TRBV6-6	TRBD2	TGTGCCAGCAGCCGACTAGCGGCTAGCACAGATACGCAGTATTTT	CASSRLAASTDTQYF
TRBJ1-4	once	TRBV2	TRBD1	TGTGCCAGCAGCAAAACAGGCCGACAGGGACAACTGTTTTTT	CASSKTGRQGQLFF
TRBJ1-1	-	TRBV27	-	TGTGCCAGCATCCCGGGGGGGGCTGCTGAAGCTTTCTTT	CASIPGGAAEAFF
TRBJ2-7	-	TRBV2	-	TGTGCCAGCGGGACGGGGGGCTCGTCCTACGAGCAGTACTTC	CASGTGGSSYEQYF
TRBJ2-2	-	TRBV6-5	TRBD1	TGTGCCAGCAGTCAGGGCCAGGGGGTCGCCGGGGAGCTGTTTTTT	CASSQGQGVAGELFF
TRBJ2-1	-	TRBV5-1	-	TGCGCCAGCAGCTTGGGTGCGGGTACGAATGAGCAGTTCTTC	CASSLGAGTNEQFF
TRBJ2-3	-	TRBV19	TRBD2	TGTGCCAGTAGTGATACTAGCGGGCAGGATACGCAGTATTTT	CASSDTSGQDTQYF
TRBJ2-1	-	TRBV27	TRBD1	TGTGCCAGCAGTCCACCCGGGACAGGGGAACAGTTCTTC	CASSPPGTGEQFF
TRBJ2-4	once	TRBV27	-	TGTGCCAGCACCGCAACAGGGCCCGAGGACATTCAGTACTTC	CASTATGPEDIQYF
TRBJ2-7	-	TRBV25-1	-	TGTGCCAGCAGGGGGAACAGGGCCCACGAGCAGTACTTC	CASRGNRAHEQYF
TRBJ1-5	-	TRBV28	-	TGTGCCAGCAGTTCGGTGCGGCTTCTTCGAAATCAGCCCCAGCATTTT	CASSSVRLLRNQPQHF
TRBJ2-3	-	TRBV5-6	-	TGTGCCAGCAGCCGACTTAGAAGCACAGATACGCAGTATTTT	CASSRLRSTDTQYF
TRBJ2-2	-	TRBV27	-	TGTGCCAGCAGTTCCCAGTGGGGGGAGCTGTTTTTT	CASSSQWGELFF
TRBJ1-1	-	TRBV7-9	TRBD1	TGTGCCAGCAGACAGGGGGAGGTTGGTGAAGCTTTCTTT	CASRQGEVGEAFF
TRBJ2-7	once	TRBV28	TRBD1	TGTGCCAGCAGCCGACAGGGACAGGGACGTGAAGAGCAGTACTTC	CASSRQGQGREEQYF
TRBJ2-7	few	TRBV19	TRBD1	TGTGCCAGTAGTATACGACAGGGGTCGAACGAGCAGTACTTC	CASSIRQGSNEQYF
TRBJ1-2	-	TRBV28	-	TGTGCCAGCAGGGGCCAGACAGACAACTATGGCTACACCTTC	CASRGQTDNYGYTF
TRBJ1-2	-	TRBV6-5	-	TGTGCCAGCGCCCAAGGGGGTCCAAGGGGCTACACCTTC	CASAQGGPRGYTF
TRBJ2-5	-	TRBV28	TRBD1	TGTGCCACCAGAATGGACAGGGATTACCAAGAGACCCAGTACTTC	CATRMDRDYQETQYF
TRBJ2-1	-	TRBV13	-	TGTGCCAGCAGCCGGAATGAAGCCTTACAGGGAACCAATGAGCAGTTCTTC	CASSRNEALQGTNEQFF
TRBJ2-1	-	TRBV27	-	TGTGCCAGCAGTTCCCCCCGGGACACGGGCTACAATGAGCAGTTCTTC	CASSSPRDTGYNEQFF
TRBJ1-5	few	TRBV6-6	-	TGTGCCAGCAGATACCCTAATCAGCCCCAGCATTTT	CASRYPNQPQHF
TRBJ2-7	-	TRBV5-1	TRBD1	TGCGCCAGCAGCTTTGGGAACCTACAGGGGGTGAGGGACGAGCAGTACTTC	CASSFGNLQGVRDEQYF
TRBJ2-6	-	TRBV28	-	TGTGCCAGCATGGGGGCCCGCTCTGGGGCCAACGTCCTGACTTTC	CASMGARSGANVLTF
TRBJ2-7	-	TRBV4-2	-	TGTGCCAGCAGCCAAAGTGCTAGCGTCTCCTACGAGCAGTACTTC	CASSQSASVSYEQYF
TRBJ1-2	-	TRBV5-1	TRBD1	TGCGCCAGCAGCTACGAACTACCACCGGGACAGAGTGGCTACACCTTC	CASSYELPPGQSGYTF
TRBJ2-7	-	TRBV18	TRBD2	TGTGCCAGCTCACCACTTCCTAGCGGGAGTGCCGACGAGCAGTACTTC	CASSPLPSGSADEQYF
TRBJ2-1	-	TRBV11-1	-	TGTGCCAGCGAAGGGTCGGCGGCAGGGGCTGGGGATGAGCAGTTCTTC	CASEGSAAGAGDEQFF
TRBJ2-1	-	TRBV5-1	TRBD2	TGCGCCAGCAGCTTAATAGCGGGAGCAGCCAATGAGCAGTTCTTC	CASSLIAGAANEQFF
TRBJ1-1	-	TRBV7-2	-	TGTGCCAGCAGCTTAGAAGTGGCTAACACTGAAGCTTTCTTT	CASSLEVANTEAFF
TRBJ2-7	-	TRBV6-1	TRBD1	TGTGCCAGCAGCCGCCGACAGGGGGTCGACTACGAGCAGTACTTC	CASSRRQGVDYEQYF
TRBJ2-2	-	TRBV15	-	TGTGCCACCAGCAGAGAAACAGGTCGAGAGAAGATGTTTTTT	CATSRETGREKMFF